These 24 T cell receptor beta chains share one sample of origin, sequenced in a study of regulatory T cells in long-lasting Graves disease. Construction of TCR beta libraries relied on iRepertoire HTBI primers and on Arm-PCR targeting CDR3 regions. TCRdb reanalysed the multiplex PCR reads using MiXCR and keeps one entry per CDR3 protein. Among hundreds of thousands of distinct CDR3 sequences listed, 16% were seen once. The time point: newly diagnosed GD, antithyroid drugs for less than 3 months. After RNA was extracted from PBMCs, the TCR library was made from it. The data also belong to a second study, concerning T cells in Graves' hyperthyroidism and ophthalmopathy.

The sample here was peripheral blood mononuclear cells (PBMCs), taken at new diagnosis, from a patient treated with antithyroid drugs. These receptors all come from a woman in her twenties or thirties with Graves disease.

Of note for this clonotype: One base away lies a much larger clone, so this may be a sequencing read error. V is TRBV6-2 or TRBV6-3 and J is TRBJ2-7, with 7 bases identical to TRBD2. CDR1 and CDR2 (germline): MNHEY, SVGEGT. This CDR3 is built from 16 residues. In DNA form, the CDR3 reads TGTGCCAGCAGTGAGCCTTGGGCGGGAGTGTCCTGCGAGCAGTACTTC. Translated, it gives CASSEPWAGVSCEQYF.

This clonotype showed up just a few times. The rearrangement uses TRBV20-1 and TRBJ1-5; perhaps TRBD1 as D (6 bases). Germline V gives CDR1 DFQATT, CDR2 SNEGSKA (reference sequence). Trimming pared 3 bases from V and 4 bases from J, leaving 19 bases between. The CDR3 is made up of 16 amino acids. CDR3 DNA sequence: TGCAGTGCTAGTCGAATGGGCAGGGGTTGGAATCAGCCCCAGCATTTT. Amino acid sequence: CSASRMGRGWNQPQHF.

This clonotype was counted ten times or more. This chain joins TRBV29-1 and TRBJ2-3, with D maybe TRBD1 (5 bases). Germline CDR1 and CDR2: SQVTM and ANQGSEA. The CDR3 covers 14 residues. The V gene lost 5 bases and the J gene lost 0 bases, with 12 bases spanning the gap. For the CDR3, the DNA is TGCAGCGTTTTCAGGGTAGCTAGCACAGATACGCAGTATTTT. Translation gives CSVFRVASTDTQYF.

The chain couples TRBV12-3 or TRBV12-4 to TRBJ2-1; 10 bases are a match to TRBD2. Trimming cost V 2 bases and J 6 bases; bases outside gene matches: 13. The CDR3 extends over 18 amino acids. The CDR3 DNA reads as TGTGCCAGCAGTTTATGGTTTCGTAGCGGGAGGTCGGGCAATGAGCAGTTCTTC. Its translation: CASSLWFRSGRSGNEQFF.

This clonotype was seen a handful of times. This may stem from a read error, because a much larger clone lies one nucleotide away. The chain joins TRBV11-2 to TRBJ2-3; 7 bases align to TRBD1. The germline V gene has CDR1 SGHAT and CDR2 FQNNGV. The CDR3 sequence is 16 residues long. The CDR3 reads CASSPGSGRGTDAQYF. CDR3 nucleotides: TGTGCCAGCAGCCCAGGGAGTGGGAGAGGGACAGATGCGCAGTATTTT.

This clonotype was seen more than once but under ten times. This rearrangement joins TRBV6-1 to TRBJ2-2; D not resolved. Per the germline V gene, CDR1 is MNHNS and CDR2 is SASEGT. Trimming took off 4 bases at V and 6 bases at J, with 3 bases between the two ends. The CDR3 runs 11 residues. The CDR3 here is CASSVSGELFF. CDR3 in DNA: TGTGCCAGCAGTGTATCCGGGGAGCTGTTTTTT.

This clonotype was seen a handful of times. The gene calls are TRBV20-1 and TRBJ1-4; D uncertain. There are 15 residues in the CDR3. V was trimmed by 8 bases and J by 4 bases, leaving 20 bases between them. Germline V gene data show CDR1 as DFQATT and CDR2 as SNEGSKA (reference sequence). The CDR3 here is CSPSPSGSSNEKLFF. The CDR3 nucleotides are TGCAGTCCATCACCCTCGGGCTCCAGTAATGAAAAACTGTTTTTT.

This clonotype was counted at least ten times. The V call is TRBV9, the J call TRBJ1-2; TRBD1 aligns across 8 bases. V trimming: 2 bases; J trimming: 4 bases; junction bases outside the gene matches: 4. In germline, CDR1 is SGDLS, CDR2 YYNGEE. This CDR3 spans 14 amino acids. CDR3 in DNA: TGTGCCAGCAGCGTGGGACAGGCAAGCTATGGCTACACCTTC. It encodes CASSVGQASYGYTF. The full variable domain, its missing parts supplied by reference TRBV9 and TRBJ1-2, is DSGVTQTPKHLITATGQRVTLRCSPRSGDLSVYWYQQSLDQGLQFLIQYYNGEERAKGNILERFSAQQFPDLHSELNLSSLELGDSALYFCASSVGQASYGYTFGSGTRLTVV.

This sequence joins TRBV28 and TRBJ2-6; D not resolved. The CDR3 loop spans 14 amino acids. Looked up from germline, CDR1 is MDHEN and CDR2 is SYDVKM. V gave up 10 bases and J gave up 0 bases, with 10 bases separating them. In nucleotides, the CDR3 is TGTGCCATAGGAAGTGTCTCTGGGGCCAACGTCCTGACTTTC. Translated: CAIGSVSGANVLTF.

This clonotype was found many times. The V call is TRBV3-1, the J call TRBJ2-1; 10 nucleotides line up with TRBD2. Germline values: CDR1 LGHDT, CDR2 YNNKEL (reference sequence). CDR3 length: 16 amino acids. Trimming took 1 base from V and 5 from J; bases not matched to a gene: 5. DNA of the CDR3: TGTGCCAGCAGCCAAGGGACTAGCGGTACAGACAATGAGCAGTTCTTC. It encodes CASSQGTSGTDNEQFF.

This clonotype was observed at least ten times. The V and J genes are TRBV5-4 and TRBJ2-4, with D unclear. Between the trimmed V and J ends, which lost 0 bases and 5 bases, there was a span of 12 bases. The CDR3 loop spans 15 amino acids. Germline V gene sequence: CDR1 SGHNT, CDR2 YYREEE (reference sequence). The CDR3 DNA follows: TGTGCCAGCAGCTTGGGTGGCCCTTGGGAAAACATTCAGTACTTC. It translates to CASSLGGPWENIQYF.

This clonotype came up many times. This rearrangement joins TRBV6-1 to TRBJ2-7; 9 nucleotides match TRBD1. The germline CDR1 and CDR2 sequences are MNHNS and SASEGT. Losses at the gene ends were 6 bases for V and 3 bases for J; bases not matched to a gene: 9. CDR3 size: 15 residues. CDR3 coding DNA: TGTGCCAGCAGCCGTGGACAGGGGCTAGTCTACGAGCAGTACTTC. Its translation is CASSRGQGLVYEQYF.

The rearrangement joins TRBV29-1 to TRBJ2-3; tentative D call: TRBD1 (6 bases). Trimming cost V 4 bases and J 6 bases, with 20 bases left between them. Germline V CDR1 and CDR2: SQVTM, ANQGSEA. The CDR3 length is 15 residues. The chain's CDR3 is CSVAGGQGGLDTQYF. As DNA, the CDR3 is TGCAGCGTTGCTGGCGGGCAAGGGGGTTTGGATACGCAGTATTTT.

The rearrangement joins TRBV28 to TRBJ1-4; 9 nucleotides match TRBD1. The junction had 15 bases not matched to a gene; V was cut back by 5 bases and J by 8 bases. The CDR3 contains 17 residues. Germline V CDR1 and CDR2: MDHEN, SYDVKM. For the CDR3, the DNA is TGTGCCAGCAGTCCCGCCGGGACAGGGCCCTTAGGGGAAAAACTGTTTTTT. This sequence encodes CASSPAGTGPLGEKLFF. Looking up the rest from reference TRBV28 and TRBJ1-4 gives the full variable domain: DVKVTQSSRYLVKRTGEKVFLECVQDMDHENMFWYRQDPGLGLRLIYFSYDVKMKEKGDIPEGYSVSREKKERFSLILESASTNQTSMYLCASSPAGTGPLGEKLFFGSGTQLSVL.

The rearrangement uses TRBV7-6 and TRBJ2-1; TRBD2 agrees at 14 bases. With 5 bases clipped from V and 8 bases from J, the junction kept 8 bases outside the gene matches. The CDR3 spans 16 residues. CDR1 is SGHVS and CDR2 is FNYEAQ in the germline V gene. The CDR3 is CASSATGTSGRYEQFF. CDR3 nucleotide sequence: TGTGCCAGCAGCGCGACCGGGACTAGCGGGAGATATGAGCAGTTCTTC.

This chain joins TRBV12-3 or TRBV12-4 and TRBJ2-5, with 9 bases aligning to TRBD2. This CDR3 is built from 15 residues. The junction had 7 bases not matched to a gene; V was cut back by 4 bases and J by 4 bases. The CDR3 spells CASSSGLAVRETQYF. CDR3 nucleotides: TGTGCCAGCAGTTCGGGACTAGCTGTCAGAGAGACCCAGTACTTC.

At least ten counts were recorded for this clonotype. This sequence joins TRBV5-1 and TRBJ1-1; D may be TRBD1 (5 bases). The CDR3 length is 13 residues. Germline-derived CDR1 and CDR2 are SGHRS and YFSETQ. Deletions cut 3 bases from V and 4 bases from J, with 10 bases between. The CDR3 sequence is CASSSAGFTEAFF. DNA for the CDR3: TGCGCCAGCAGCTCGGCAGGGTTCACTGAAGCTTTCTTT.

This clonotype was seen repeatedly, ten times or more. The rearrangement links TRBV7-8 to TRBJ1-5; tentatively, D is TRBD1 (5 bases). Germline V gene lookup returns CDR1 SGHVS and CDR2 FQNEAQ. V shed 5 bases and J shed 7 bases, with 12 bases lying between them. The CDR3 runs to 13 residues. CDR3 protein: CASSIDRTQPQHF. Written as DNA, the CDR3 is TGTGCCAGCAGCATCGACAGAACGCAGCCCCAGCATTTT. Combining the CDR3 with reference TRBV7-8 and TRBJ1-5 gives the whole variable domain GAGVSQSPRYKVAKRGQDVALRCDPISGHVSLFWYQQALGQGPEFLTYFQNEAQLDKSGLPSDRFFAERPEGSVSTLKIQRTQQEDSAVYLCASSIDRTQPQHFGDGTRLSIL.

In the case of this clonotype: Being one base from a much bigger clone, this may be a read error. CDR3 sequence (DNA): TGTGCCAGCGGTCGAGCGGGAGAAACCGGGGAGCTGTTTTTT. Its translation: CASGRAGETGELFF. This rearrangement joins TRBV6-1 to TRBJ2-2; 8 bases map to TRBD2. Germline assignment: CDR1 MNHNS and CDR2 SASEGT. The CDR3 extends over 14 amino acids. Germline trimming cut 8 bases from V and 5 bases from J; bases unmatched to any gene: 7.

The J gene is TRBJ1-3, the V gene TRBV5-4; tentatively, D is TRBD1 (5 bases). The CDR3 totals 16 residues. CDR1 and CDR2 (germline): SGHNT, YYREEE (reference sequence). The ends were cut back, 3 bases at V and 0 bases at J, with 13 bases in the middle. The DNA for the CDR3 is TGTGCCAGCAGCTGGGGCGGACGGAACTCTGGAAACACCATATATTTT. It translates to CASSWGGRNSGNTIYF.

The V gene is TRBV14, the J gene TRBJ2-5; D not resolved. CDR3 length: 15 residues. Germline CDR1 and CDR2: SGHDN and FVKESK. V was pared by 1 base and J by 5 bases, with 14 bases between. The DNA of the CDR3 is TGTGCCAGCAGCCAAGGGAACTGGGCAGAGGAGACCCAGTACTTC. Amino acids: CASSQGNWAEETQYF.

Many counts were recorded for this clonotype. The CDR3 reads CASMQAGSPTDTQYF. Here the CDR3 DNA reads TGTGCCAGCATGCAAGCGGGATCCCCCACAGATACGCAGTATTTT. The V call is TRBV28, the J call TRBJ2-3; TRBD2 matches at 7 bases. Trimming cost V 7 bases and J 2 bases; bases outside gene matches: 9. There are 15 residues in the CDR3. Germline V CDR1 and CDR2: MDHEN, SYDVKM.

The chain combines TRBV25-1 with TRBJ2-1; weak D call: TRBD2 (5 bases). The length of the CDR3 is 17 residues. The germline V gene encodes CDR1 MGHDK and CDR2 SYGVNS. Deletions cut 1 base from V and 0 bases from J, with 13 bases between. CDR3: CASSELERLSSYNEQFF. The CDR3 DNA reads as TGTGCCAGCAGTGAATTAGAGCGGCTGAGCTCCTACAATGAGCAGTTCTTC. The whole variable domain, filled in from reference TRBV25-1 and TRBJ2-1, reads EADIYQTPRYLVIGTGKKITLECSQTMGHDKMYWYQQDPGMELHLIHYSYGVNSTEKGDLSSESTVSRIRTEHFPLTLESARPSHTSQYLCASSELERLSSYNEQFFGPGTRLTVL.

Points on this clonotype: Given a much more abundant clone one base away, this may be a read error. V and J are TRBV13 and TRBJ2-1; D ambiguous. The ends were cut back, 5 bases at V and 9 bases at J, with 17 bases in the middle. CDR1 PRHDT and CDR2 FYEKMQ come from the germline V gene (reference sequence). CDR3 size: 14 residues. CDR3 DNA: TGTGCCAGCAGCCCTGACAAACACAAGGGTGAGCAGTTCTTC. Amino acid sequence: CASSPDKHKGEQFF.